The source of this TCR beta chain is a study of blood T cell repertoires in COVID-19 (dated by TCRdb to 2020 to 2021). Regarding the study in general: The collaborator samples originated in the United States, Italy and Spain and spanned the acute and convalescent phases of COVID-19. The material from the prospective study consisted of cDNA or gDNA derived from T cells, B-cell-depleted T cells, or PBMCs. Subjects who had been exposed to COVID-19, were actively infected with it, or had recovered from it provided the deeply sampled blood TCRbeta repertoires that made up the dataset. The repertoires were released in a freely available public database intended as a resource for research on the immune response to SARS-CoV-2. The samples were drawn from two sources: the first 160 participants of the ongoing ImmuneRACE study, and 1,200 or so subjects contributed by 6 global collaborators. Sample metadata almost always included a de-identified subject ID, COVID-19 status, age in years and sex. Where HLA class I and class II types were available, the types were taken from metadata supplied by the sample provider, not from assay-based typing. The research as a whole found: Clinical and demographic metadata were provided uncurated, with the amount varying by source and participant.

About this clone: It lacks a known antigen. No much larger clonotype is one base removed from it; base qualities were not supplied.

Whole blood was collected in K2EDTA tubes by collaborating institutions according to the institutions' own protocols. For TCRbeta analysis, collaborators shipped samples in one of three forms: frozen whole blood, isolated PBMCs, or DNA extracted from either of those sample types. The immunoSEQ Assay, a bias-controlled multiplex PCR, was used to amplify TCRbeta CDR3 regions from genomic DNA. As for the authors' bioinformatics: The number of nucleated cells in each sample was estimated by amplification of reference gene primers within the assay. To quantify the absolute abundance of each unique TCRbeta CDR3 rearrangement, sequence reads were collapsed and filtered. For each sample, productive Simpson clonality was calculated by taking the square root of Simpson's diversity index across productive rearrangements. The clones in this table, taken by TCRdb from immuneACCESS, are in-frame only. Not every clone is retained; where verified, under half of the shortfall comes from an unresolved V gene, and the cause of the rest is unknown. V and J calls and clone size are those listed in that table; D and trimming were worked out from the DNA. The sample data list about 200,000 clones, and around 89% of these were observed just once. The biggest ten clones account for roughly 6% of the sample.

Unmatched junction bases come to 6, with V trimmed by 4 bases and J by 2 bases. CDR1 and CDR2, per the germline V gene, are LGHNA and YSLEER. The CDR3 measures 16 amino acids from cysteine to phenylalanine. The DNA shown is the 48-base CDR3, in frame from base 1. This receptor was taken from a man in his forties or fifties with active or convalescent COVID-19. The chain employs TRBV4-3 and TRBJ2-3; TRBD2 lines up with 10 middle nucleotides. The sample consisted of peripheral blood. The DNA sequence is given as TGCGCCAGCAGCCTGGAAGCGGGGGGGCTCACAGATACGCAGTATTTT. The translation is CASSLEAGGLTDTQYF.